The entry below describes one T cell receptor (beta chain). Its target is not known. The data were taken from a study of CD4+ T cells in melanoma. Study-level results: CD8+ T cell, macrophage and B cell function reportedly correlated with neoantigen-specific CD4+ T cells.

Here immunoSEQ multiplex PCR was the method, and the copy in TCRdb shows in-frame clones only, minus some. Of approximately 16,000 clones in the sample, 75% to 90% were seen once. Germline V gives CDR1 ENHRY, CDR2 SYGVKD. The CDR3 contains 14 residues. V shed 2 bases, J shed 4 bases, and the junction held 5 bases outside the gene matches. Sequenced sample: cells from a culture (not recorded whether cultured in vitro). The sequence came from a human donor with melanoma. The genes are TRBV10-3 and TRBJ2-7, with 7 bases fitting TRBD1. Here the CDR3 DNA reads TGTGCCATCAGTGAGGACAGGGCACGGTACGAGCAGTACTTC. It encodes CAISEDRARYEQYF.